Presented here are 21 T cell receptor beta chains from one specimen sequenced in a study of neurological immune-mediated disorders. A single record per CDR3 protein comes from TCRdb applying MiXCR to the 5' RACE reads. The table includes roughly 98,000 distinct CDR3 sequences, less than 15% detected once. The sample's time point: longitudinal time-point 2. Input material: PBMCs. The source is a female donor with HTLV-1-associated myelopathy (HAM/TSP).

This clonotype occurred many times. The CDR3: CASSFTPDTQYF. CDR3 sequence (DNA): TGTGCCAGCAGCTTCACCCCCGATACGCAGTATTTT. The gene calls are TRBV7-2 and TRBJ2-3, with D unresolved. CDR3 length: 12 amino acids. In germline, CDR1 is SGHTA, CDR2 FQGNSA. V was cut by 3 bases and J by 6 bases, with 7 bases left in between.

At least ten counts were recorded for this clonotype. Here the CDR3 DNA reads TGTGCCAGCAGTCTGTCCCCACAGGGATATTACGAGCAGTACTTC. It translates to CASSLSPQGYYEQYF. The rearrangement links TRBV12-3 or TRBV12-4 to TRBJ2-7, with a weak D call TRBD1 (6 bases). The CDR3 length is 15 residues. V lost 5 bases, J lost 4 bases, and 18 bases lay in between.

This clonotype was counted ten times or more. The chain recombines TRBV7-9 with TRBJ2-7, with 7 bases aligning to TRBD2. J lost 2 bases, V lost 0 bases, and 4 bases had no gene match. There are 15 residues in the CDR3. The germline gives CDR1 SEHNR, CDR2 FQNEAQ (reference sequence). The CDR3 DNA reads TGTGCCAGCAGCTTAGCAGGGAGGGTCCCCTACGAGCAGTACTTC. Translated, it gives CASSLAGRVPYEQYF. Supplemented by reference TRBV7-9 and TRBJ2-7, the full variable domain reads DTGVSQNPRHKITKRGQNVTFRCDPISEHNRLYWYRQTLGQGPEFLTYFQNEAQLEKSRLLSDRFSAERPKGSFSTLEIQRTEQGDSAMYLCASSLAGRVPYEQYFGPGTRLTVT.

This clonotype came up once. A much larger clonotype is one base distant, so this may be a read error. J is TRBJ1-2 and V is TRBV12-3 or TRBV12-4; no firm D call. The CDR3 runs to 15 residues. The V end was cut by 4 bases, the J end by 9 bases, with 21 bases between. DNA for the CDR3: TGTGCCAGCAGTTGGCAGACGACGTGGGGTGAGTGCTACACCTTC. This codes for CASSWQTTWGECYTF.

To note about this clonotype: Possible read error: a much larger clone is one base away. This chain uses TRBV5-1 with TRBJ2-7; the match to TRBD1 covers 9 bases. The CDR3 covers 19 residues. Germline CDR1 reads SGHRS; CDR2 reads YFSETQ. The CDR3 DNA reads TGCGCCAGAAGCTTGGAATGGGACAGGGCGGGGAGTTTCGACTACGAGCAGTACTTC. Amino acids: CARSLEWDRAGSFDYEQYF.

To note about this clonotype: This may arise from a read error, as a much more abundant clone is one base away. The chain combines TRBV7-9 with TRBJ2-7; 13 nucleotides align to TRBD2. This CDR3 has 15 amino acids. The germline V gene encodes CDR1 SEHNR and CDR2 FQNEAQ (reference sequence). The CDR3 DNA is TGTGCCAACAGCCCTAGGACTAGCGGGGGATACGAGCAGTACTTC. Its protein is CANSPRTSGGYEQYF.

CDR3 protein: CASRPRPGFTSYTQYF. CDR3 sequence (DNA): TGTGCCAGCAGACCACGACCGGGATTCACATCCTATACGCAGTATTTT. The chain recombines TRBV7-2 with TRBJ2-3; D is possibly TRBD2 (5 bases). The V gene lost 6 bases and the J gene lost 7 bases, with 23 bases spanning the gap. Germline CDR1 reads SGHTA; CDR2 reads FQGNSA. The CDR3 extends over 16 amino acids.

This clonotype was recorded many times. The rearrangement links TRBV6-6 to TRBJ2-1, with 8 bases aligning to TRBD2. CDR1 MNHNY and CDR2 SVGAGI come from the germline V gene (reference sequence). This CDR3 is 15 amino acids long. V shed 6 bases, J shed 5 bases, and the junction held 9 bases outside the gene matches. The CDR3 region has the DNA TGTGCCAGCAGATTACGGCGGGGGGATAACAATGAGCAGTTCTTC. Residues: CASRLRRGDNNEQFF.

The rearrangement links TRBV3-1 to TRBJ1-2; D not certain. With 3 bases removed from V and 2 bases from J, the gap between germline ends came to 10 bases. CDR1 and CDR2 from the germline V gene are LGHDT and YNNKEL (reference sequence). This CDR3 is built from 14 residues. The CDR3 is CASSHLQRNYGYTF. For the CDR3, the DNA is TGTGCCAGCAGCCACCTACAGAGGAACTATGGCTACACCTTC.

The chain employs TRBV29-1 and TRBJ2-5; D gene uncertain. CDR1 and CDR2 from the germline V gene are SQVTM and ANQGSEA. The CDR3 spans 14 residues. The V end lost 0 bases, the J end lost 4 bases, and 12 bases lay between the germline ends. The CDR3: CSVEDSRSRETQYF. CDR3 coding DNA: TGCAGCGTTGAAGACTCCAGAAGTCGAGAGACCCAGTACTTC.

This clonotype was seen many times. V and J are TRBV20-1 and TRBJ2-1; no firm D call. V lost 0 bases and J lost 3, with 15 bases in between. Germline V lookup: CDR1 DFQATT, CDR2 SNEGSKA (reference sequence). The CDR3 is 16 residues long. The CDR3 protein is CSARDLRSFGYNEQFF. CDR3 in DNA: TGCAGTGCTAGAGATCTCCGGAGTTTTGGCTACAATGAGCAGTTCTTC.

The rearrangement links TRBV28 to TRBJ2-7, with D possibly being TRBD1 (6 bases). Deletions cut 6 bases from V and 3 bases from J, with 12 bases between. This CDR3 has 13 residues. Germline CDR1 and CDR2: MDHEN and SYDVKM. The CDR3 DNA reads TGTGCCAGCAGGCTCGGACAGCTCTACGAGCAGTACTTC. This sequence encodes CASRLGQLYEQYF.

The chain combines TRBV20-1 with TRBJ2-7; 8 nucleotides match TRBD2. The trim removed 7 bases at V and 3 bases at J, leaving 11 bases unmatched. CDR1 and CDR2 from the germline V gene are DFQATT and SNEGSKA (reference sequence). The CDR3 has 14 residues. The DNA for the CDR3 is TGCAGTGTTTCGACTAGCGACTCCGTCTACGAGCAGTACTTC. It is translated as CSVSTSDSVYEQYF.

Ten or more counts support this clonotype. The chain employs TRBV28 and TRBJ2-2, with 11 bases matching TRBD1. CDR3 length: 20 residues. Germline CDR1 is MDHEN and CDR2 is SYDVKM. Losses at the gene ends were 3 bases for V and 3 bases for J; bases not matched to a gene: 15. The CDR3 nucleotides read TGTGCCAGCAGTTTTTGGCGAGCGCGGACAGGGGGCGCGGACACCGGGGAGCTGTTTTTT. Its protein is CASSFWRARTGGADTGELFF.

This clonotype has ten or more counts. This rearrangement joins TRBV28 to TRBJ1-2; 9 nucleotides agree with TRBD1. The CDR3 extends over 17 amino acids. Germline CDR1 is MDHEN and CDR2 is SYDVKM. The J segment lost 1 base and the V segment lost 5 bases, leaving 11 bases of the junction unmatched. The CDR3 spells CASSRPRGQGLNYGYTF. For the CDR3, the DNA is TGTGCCAGCAGTCGCCCCCGGGGACAGGGACTTAACTATGGCTACACCTTC.

The table lists this clonotype with many counts. The V gene is TRBV5-1, the J gene TRBJ1-6, with a tentative D call TRBD1 (5 bases). Germline CDR1 SGHRS, CDR2 YFSETQ. Trimming took 4 bases from V and 7 from J, leaving 12 bases between them. CDR3 length: 14 amino acids. CDR3 nucleotide sequence: TGCGCCAGCAGCATAACAGGAGTCAATTCACCCCTCCACTTT. Protein: CASSITGVNSPLHF.

This clonotype was seen ten or more times. The chain is built from TRBV5-1 and TRBJ1-1; no reliable D call. This CDR3 is built from 14 residues. CDR1 and CDR2 from the germline V gene are SGHRS and YFSETQ. V lost 2 bases and J 0 bases, leaving 8 bases between the germline ends. The CDR3 is CASSFANLNTEAFF. The CDR3 DNA sequence: TGCGCCAGCAGCTTTGCCAACCTGAACACTGAAGCTTTCTTT.

This clonotype was seen repeatedly, ten times or more. This chain links TRBV11-1 with TRBJ2-2, with 9 bases aligning to TRBD2. The CDR3 runs to 16 residues. Trimming cost V 3 bases and J 1 base; bases outside gene matches: 3. Germline V CDR1 and CDR2: SGHAT, FQDESV (reference sequence). CDR3 DNA: TGTGCCAGCAGCTTCGCGGGGGGGATGAACACCGGGGAGCTGTTTTTT. It encodes CASSFAGGMNTGELFF.

At least ten counts were recorded for this clonotype. The chain uses TRBV20-1 and TRBJ1-6; D is perhaps TRBD1 (5 bases). The CDR3 covers 15 residues. Germline V gene data show CDR1 as DFQATT and CDR2 as SNEGSKA (reference sequence). V was trimmed by 1 base and J by 3 bases, leaving 10 bases between them. CDR3 nucleotide sequence: TGCAGTGCTAGAGTGGGGGGTTTCTATAATTCACCCCTCCACTTT. Amino acids: CSARVGGFYNSPLHF.

This clonotype came up many times. The chain joins TRBV20-1 to TRBJ2-2; D may match TRBD1 or TRBD2 (5 bases each). CDR3 size: 17 residues. Germline CDR1 DFQATT, CDR2 SNEGSKA (reference sequence). V lost 0 bases and J 4 bases, leaving 18 bases between the germline ends. The CDR3 region has the DNA TGCAGTGCTAGAGATAGGCCGGGGACCGCGGGCACCGGGGAGCTGTTTTTT. Amino acid sequence: CSARDRPGTAGTGELFF.

This clonotype was picked up many times. The CDR3 bases are TGCGCCAGCAGCCAAGGGGTCCTAGCGGGGGTGAAAGAGACCCAGTACTTC. Translated: CASSQGVLAGVKETQYF. The chain is built from TRBV4-1 and TRBJ2-5; 10 bases match TRBD2. J was trimmed by 3 bases and V by 1 base; bases with no gene match: 8. The CDR3 covers 17 residues. CDR1 and CDR2 from the germline V gene are MGHRA and YSYEKL.